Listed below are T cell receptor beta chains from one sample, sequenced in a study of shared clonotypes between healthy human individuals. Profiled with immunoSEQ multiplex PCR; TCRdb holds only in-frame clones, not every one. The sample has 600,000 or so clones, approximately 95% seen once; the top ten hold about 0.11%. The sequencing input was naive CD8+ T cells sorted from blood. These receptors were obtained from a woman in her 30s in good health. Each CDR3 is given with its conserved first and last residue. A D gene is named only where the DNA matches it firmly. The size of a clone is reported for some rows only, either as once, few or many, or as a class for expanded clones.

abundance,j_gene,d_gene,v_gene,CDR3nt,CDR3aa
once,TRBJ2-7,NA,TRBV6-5,TGTGCCAGCATATACGAGCAGTACTTC,CASIYEQYF
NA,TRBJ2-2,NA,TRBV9,TGTGCCAGCAGCGTAGGAGGGAACGGGGAGCTGTTTTTT,CASSVGGNGELFF
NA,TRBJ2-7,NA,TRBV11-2,TGTGCCAGCAGCCCCGGACTTGCCTACGAGCAGTACTTC,CASSPGLAYEQYF
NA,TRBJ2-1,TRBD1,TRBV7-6,TGTGCCAGCAGCTTAGCGCCGGGACAGGGTACAGGGCAGTTCTTC,CASSLAPGQGTGQFF
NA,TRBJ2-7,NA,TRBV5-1,TGCGCCAGCAGCTCCGAATCCCCTTACGAGCAGTACTTC,CASSSESPYEQYF
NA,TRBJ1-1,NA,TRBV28,TGTGCCAGCAATCGGGGTAGGGAGAACACTGAAGCTTTCTTT,CASNRGRENTEAFF
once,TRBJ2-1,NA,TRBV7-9,TGTGCCAGCAGCTTAACCCTGAGCAATGAGCAGTTCTTC,CASSLTLSNEQFF
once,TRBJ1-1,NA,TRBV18,TGTGCCAGCCACCGCGGGACGGGCGCTTGGAACACTGAAGCTTTCTTT,CASHRGTGAWNTEAFF
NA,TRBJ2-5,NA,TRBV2,TGTGCCAGCAGTGATTGGGACCTCCAAGAGACCCAGTACTTC,CASSDWDLQETQYF
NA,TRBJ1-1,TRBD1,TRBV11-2,TGTGCCAGCAGCTTAGATCTGCGACAGGGGAACACTGAAGCTTTCTTT,CASSLDLRQGNTEAFF
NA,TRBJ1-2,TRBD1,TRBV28,TGTGCCAGCAGCATCCGGGACAGGGGCCTCTATGGCTACACCTTC,CASSIRDRGLYGYTF
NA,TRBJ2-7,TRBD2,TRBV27,TGTGCCAGCAGACCAGGACTAGCGGGAAATCGCGAGCAGTACTTC,CASRPGLAGNREQYF
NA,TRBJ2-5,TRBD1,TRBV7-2,TGTGCCAGCAGCTTAGGAGGGACAGCGCGACAAGAGACCCAGTACTTC,CASSLGGTARQETQYF
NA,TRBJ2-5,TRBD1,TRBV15,TGTGCCACCAGCAGAGGCCCAGGGACAGCCCAAGAGACCCAGTACTTC,CATSRGPGTAQETQYF
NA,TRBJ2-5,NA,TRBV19,TGTGCCAGTAGTATAGGAGGTGCGGAACAAGAGACCCAGTACTTC,CASSIGGAEQETQYF
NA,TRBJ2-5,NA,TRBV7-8,TGTGCCAGCAGTTCTCGGGACGGAGAAGAGACCCAGTACTTC,CASSSRDGEETQYF
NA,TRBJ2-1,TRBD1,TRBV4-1,TGCGCCAGCAGCCAAGATAAACAGGGGATCACCTACAATGAGCAGTTCTTC,CASSQDKQGITYNEQFF
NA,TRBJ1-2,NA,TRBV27,TGTGCCAGTTACACGGGGGGCCTGGGCTACACCTTC,CASYTGGLGYTF
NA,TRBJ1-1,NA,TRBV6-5,TGTGCCAGCAGCCCGACAGGAATCACTGAAGCTTTCTTT,CASSPTGITEAFF
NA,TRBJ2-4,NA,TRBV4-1,TGCGCCAGCAGCCAAGACCGAACTGCCCGGGACTCAAAAAACATTCAGTACTTC,CASSQDRTARDSKNIQYF
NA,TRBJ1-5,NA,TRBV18,TGTGCCAGCTCACCAGGAAGCAATCAGCCCCAGCATTTT,CASSPGSNQPQHF
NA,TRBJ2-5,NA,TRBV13,TGTGCCAGCAGACAGGGAAGTCGGCCAGAGACCCAGTACTTC,CASRQGSRPETQYF
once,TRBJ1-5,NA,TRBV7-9,TGTGCCAGCAGCTTAGAGGCTCAGCCCCAGCATTTT,CASSLEAQPQHF
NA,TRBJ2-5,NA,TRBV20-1,TGCAGTGCTAGCCAGTTAGAGACCCAGTACTTC,CSASQLETQYF
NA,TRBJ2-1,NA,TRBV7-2,TGTGCCAGCAGCTGGGAAGGCAATGAGCAGTTCTTC,CASSWEGNEQFF
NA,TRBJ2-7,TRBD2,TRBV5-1,TGCGCCAGCAGCTTGTCTAGCGGGAGATACTACGAGCAGTACTTC,CASSLSSGRYYEQYF
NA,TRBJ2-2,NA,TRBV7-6,TGTGCCAGCAGCTTAGCGCCGAACACCGGGGAGCTGTTTTTT,CASSLAPNTGELFF
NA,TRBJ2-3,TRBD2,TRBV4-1,TGCGCCAGCAGCCAATACGGACTAGCGGGAGGGTTTAGCACAGATACGCAGTATTTT,CASSQYGLAGGFSTDTQYF
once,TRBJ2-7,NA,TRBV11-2,TGTGCCAGCAGCTTGGACCGACAATACTCACTCTCCTACGAGCAGTACTTC,CASSLDRQYSLSYEQYF